In this sample, the clone carrying this T cell receptor beta chain turned up a few times. This sample was taken from a study of T cell repertoires in cytomegalovirus infection. Trimming removed 5 bases from V and 0 bases from J; junction bases left unmatched: 4. Looked up from germline, CDR1 is MNHNY and CDR2 is SVGAGI (reference sequence). This CDR3 has 16 amino acids. TCRdb re-derived calls from the reads in MiXCR, one entry per CDR3 protein. The profile shows 350,000 to 550,000 distinct CDR3 sequences, approximately 31% of them singletons. Sequencing was carried out using PBMCs. This TCR came from a human donor in good health (CMV status not recorded). Some clones in this sample may be carry-over from other donors' samples. The V gene is TRBV6-6, the J gene TRBJ1-3, with TRBD1 matching over 10 bases. CDR3: CASSPGQGSSGNTIYF. The CDR3 DNA is TGTGCCAGCAGTCCGGGACAGGGGAGCTCTGGAAACACCATATATTTT.